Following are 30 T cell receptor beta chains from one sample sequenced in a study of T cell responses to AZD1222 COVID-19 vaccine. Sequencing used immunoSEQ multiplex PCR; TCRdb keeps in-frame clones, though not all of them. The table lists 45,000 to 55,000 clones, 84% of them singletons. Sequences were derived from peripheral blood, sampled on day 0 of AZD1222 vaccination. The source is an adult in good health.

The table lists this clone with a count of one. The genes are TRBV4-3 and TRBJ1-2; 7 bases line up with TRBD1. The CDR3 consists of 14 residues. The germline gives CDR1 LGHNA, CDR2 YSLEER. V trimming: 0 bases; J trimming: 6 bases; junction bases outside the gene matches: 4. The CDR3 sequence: CASSQEGRGNGYTF. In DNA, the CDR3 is TGCGCCAGCAGCCAAGAGGGCAGGGGGAATGGCTACACCTTC.

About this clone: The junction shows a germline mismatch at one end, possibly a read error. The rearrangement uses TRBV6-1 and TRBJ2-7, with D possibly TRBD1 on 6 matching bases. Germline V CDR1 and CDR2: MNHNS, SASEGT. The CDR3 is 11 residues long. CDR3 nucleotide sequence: TGTGCCAGCAGTGAATACCAGGGGAAGAACTTC. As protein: CASSEYQGKNF.

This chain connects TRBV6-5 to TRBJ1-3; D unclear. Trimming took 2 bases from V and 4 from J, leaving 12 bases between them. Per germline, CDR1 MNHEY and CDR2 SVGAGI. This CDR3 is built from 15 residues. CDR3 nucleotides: TGTGCCAGCAGTTACACCCCAGGAGCCGGAAACACCATATATTTT. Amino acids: CASSYTPGAGNTIYF.

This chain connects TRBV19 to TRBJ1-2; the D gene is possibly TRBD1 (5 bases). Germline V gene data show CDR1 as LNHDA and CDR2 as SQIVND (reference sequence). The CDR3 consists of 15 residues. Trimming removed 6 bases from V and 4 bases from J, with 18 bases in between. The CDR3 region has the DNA TGTGCCAGTAGAGAGTACGGGGACGGTGGCTATGGCTACACCTTC. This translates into CASREYGDGGYGYTF.

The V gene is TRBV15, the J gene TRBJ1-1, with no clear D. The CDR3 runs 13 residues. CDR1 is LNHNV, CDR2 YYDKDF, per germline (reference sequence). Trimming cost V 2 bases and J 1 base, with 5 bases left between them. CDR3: CATSRQANTEAFF. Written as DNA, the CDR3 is TGTGCCACCAGCAGACAGGCGAACACTGAAGCTTTCTTT. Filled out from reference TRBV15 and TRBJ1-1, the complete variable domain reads DAMVIQNPRYQVTQFGKPVTLSCSQTLNHNVMYWYQQKSSQAPKLLFHYYDKDFNNEADTPDNFQSRRPNTSFCFLDIRSPGLGDTAMYLCATSRQANTEAFFGQGTRLTVV.

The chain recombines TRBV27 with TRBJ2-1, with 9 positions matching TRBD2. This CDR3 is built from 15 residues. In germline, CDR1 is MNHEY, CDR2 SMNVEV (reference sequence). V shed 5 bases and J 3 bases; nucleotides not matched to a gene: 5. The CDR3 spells CASSLTSGNYNEQFF. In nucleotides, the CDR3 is TGTGCCAGCAGTCTGACTAGCGGAAACTACAATGAGCAGTTCTTC.

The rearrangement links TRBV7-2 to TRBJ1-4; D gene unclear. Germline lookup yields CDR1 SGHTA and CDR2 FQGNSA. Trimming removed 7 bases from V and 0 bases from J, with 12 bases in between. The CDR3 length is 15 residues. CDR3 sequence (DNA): TGTGCCAGCACCCTGAGGAGCACAACTAATGAAAAACTGTTTTTT. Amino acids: CASTLRSTTNEKLFF.

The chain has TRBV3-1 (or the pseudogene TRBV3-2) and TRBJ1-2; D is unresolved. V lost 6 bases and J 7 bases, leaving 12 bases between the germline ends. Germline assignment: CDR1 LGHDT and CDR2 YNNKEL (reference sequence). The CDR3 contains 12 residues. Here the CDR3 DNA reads TGTGCCAGCAGACTACATGGAAGTGGCTACACCTTC. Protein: CASRLHGSGYTF.

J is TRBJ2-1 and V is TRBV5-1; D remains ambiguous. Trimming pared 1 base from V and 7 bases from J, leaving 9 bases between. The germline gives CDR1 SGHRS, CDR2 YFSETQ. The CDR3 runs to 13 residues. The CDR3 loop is CASSLYGMNEQFF. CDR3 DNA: TGCGCCAGCAGCTTGTATGGAATGAATGAGCAGTTCTTC.

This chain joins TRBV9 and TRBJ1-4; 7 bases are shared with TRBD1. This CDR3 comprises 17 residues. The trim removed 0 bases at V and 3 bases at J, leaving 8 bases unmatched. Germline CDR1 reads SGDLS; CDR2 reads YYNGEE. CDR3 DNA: TGTGCCAGCAGCGTAGGTCTAGGGGGCTCATCTAATGAAAAACTGTTTTTT. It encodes CASSVGLGGSSNEKLFF.

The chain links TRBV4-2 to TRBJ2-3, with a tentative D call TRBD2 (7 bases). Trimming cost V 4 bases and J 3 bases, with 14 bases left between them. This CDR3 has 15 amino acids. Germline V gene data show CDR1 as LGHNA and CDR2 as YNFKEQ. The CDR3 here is CASSPPRGGTDTQYF. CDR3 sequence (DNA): TGTGCCAGCAGCCCCCCTAGGGGGGGGACAGATACGCAGTATTTT.

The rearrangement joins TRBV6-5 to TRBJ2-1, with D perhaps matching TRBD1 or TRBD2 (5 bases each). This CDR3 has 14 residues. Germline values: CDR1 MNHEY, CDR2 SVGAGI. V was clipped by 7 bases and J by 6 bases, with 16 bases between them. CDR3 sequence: CASKGEGGLNEQFF. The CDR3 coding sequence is TGTGCCAGCAAAGGGGAAGGCGGGCTCAATGAGCAGTTCTTC.

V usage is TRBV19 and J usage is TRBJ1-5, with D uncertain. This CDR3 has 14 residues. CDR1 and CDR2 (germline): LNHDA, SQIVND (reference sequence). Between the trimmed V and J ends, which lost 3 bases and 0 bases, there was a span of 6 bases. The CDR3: CASSMVRSNQPQHF. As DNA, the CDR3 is TGTGCCAGTAGTATGGTGCGTAGCAATCAGCCCCAGCATTTT.

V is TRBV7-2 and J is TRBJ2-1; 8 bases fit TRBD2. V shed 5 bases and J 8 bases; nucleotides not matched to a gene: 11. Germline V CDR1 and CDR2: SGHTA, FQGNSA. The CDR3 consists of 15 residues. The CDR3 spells CASSLRGGGPHEQFF. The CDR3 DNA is TGTGCCAGCAGCCTCCGGGGGGGAGGGCCTCATGAGCAGTTCTTC.

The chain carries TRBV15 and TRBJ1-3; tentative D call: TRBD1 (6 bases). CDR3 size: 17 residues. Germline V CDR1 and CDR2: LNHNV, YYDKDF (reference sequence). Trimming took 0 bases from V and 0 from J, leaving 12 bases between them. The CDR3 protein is CATSRDAGAISGNTIYF. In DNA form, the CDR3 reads TGTGCCACCAGCAGAGATGCAGGGGCGATCTCTGGAAACACCATATATTTT.

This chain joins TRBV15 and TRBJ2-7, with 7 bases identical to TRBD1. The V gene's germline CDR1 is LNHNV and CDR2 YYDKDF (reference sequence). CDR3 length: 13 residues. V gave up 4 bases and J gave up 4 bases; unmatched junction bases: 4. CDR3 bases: TGTGCCACCAGCAAAGGGACAGAGTACGAGCAGTACTTC. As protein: CATSKGTEYEQYF.

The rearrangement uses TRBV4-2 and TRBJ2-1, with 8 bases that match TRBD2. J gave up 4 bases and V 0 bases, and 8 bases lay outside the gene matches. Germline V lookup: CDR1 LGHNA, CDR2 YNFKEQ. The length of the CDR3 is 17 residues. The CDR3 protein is CASSQDLMIAGYNEQFF. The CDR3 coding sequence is TGTGCCAGCAGCCAAGATCTTATGATAGCGGGATACAATGAGCAGTTCTTC.

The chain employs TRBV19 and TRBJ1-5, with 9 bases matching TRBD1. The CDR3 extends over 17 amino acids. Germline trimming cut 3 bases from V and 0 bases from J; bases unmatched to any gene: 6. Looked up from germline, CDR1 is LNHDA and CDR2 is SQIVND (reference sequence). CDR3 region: CASSILGQGHSNQPQHF. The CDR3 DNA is TGTGCCAGTAGTATTCTCGGACAGGGGCATAGCAATCAGCCCCAGCATTTT.

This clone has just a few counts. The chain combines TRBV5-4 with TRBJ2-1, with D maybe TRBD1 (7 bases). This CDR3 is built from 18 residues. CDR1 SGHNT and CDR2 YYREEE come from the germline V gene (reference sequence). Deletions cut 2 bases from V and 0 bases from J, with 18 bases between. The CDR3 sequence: CASSFGGTAGSSYNEQFF. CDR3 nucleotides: TGTGCCAGCAGCTTCGGAGGGACAGCGGGTAGCTCCTACAATGAGCAGTTCTTC.

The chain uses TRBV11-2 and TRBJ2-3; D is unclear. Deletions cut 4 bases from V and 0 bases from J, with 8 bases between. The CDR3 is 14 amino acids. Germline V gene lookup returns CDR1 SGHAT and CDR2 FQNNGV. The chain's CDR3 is CASSSPSSTDTQYF. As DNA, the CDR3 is TGTGCCAGCAGCTCCCCCTCGAGCACAGATACGCAGTATTTT.

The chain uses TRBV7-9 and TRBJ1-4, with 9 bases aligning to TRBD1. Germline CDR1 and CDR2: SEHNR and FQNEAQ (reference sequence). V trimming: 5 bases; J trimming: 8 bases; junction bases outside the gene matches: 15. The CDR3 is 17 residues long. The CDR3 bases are TGTGCCAGCAGCAACCACGATCGGACAGGGGTTCGAGAAAAACTGTTTTTT. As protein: CASSNHDRTGVREKLFF. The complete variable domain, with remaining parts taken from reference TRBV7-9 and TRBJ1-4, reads DTGVSQNPRHKITKRGQNVTFRCDPISEHNRLYWYRQTLGQGPEFLTYFQNEAQLEKSRLLSDRFSAERPKGSFSTLEIQRTEQGDSAMYLCASSNHDRTGVREKLFFGSGTQLSVL.

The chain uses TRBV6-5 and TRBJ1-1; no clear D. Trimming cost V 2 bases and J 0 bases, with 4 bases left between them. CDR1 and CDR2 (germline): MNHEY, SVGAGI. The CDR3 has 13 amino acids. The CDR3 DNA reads TGTGCCAGCAGTTACGTACTGAACACTGAAGCTTTCTTT. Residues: CASSYVLNTEAFF.

The CDR3 DNA is TGCGCCAGCAGCCAAGATGGGGGTGGTGATAAAGGAAACACCATATATTTT. It translates to CASSQDGGGDKGNTIYF. This chain uses TRBV4-3 with TRBJ1-3, with a tentative D call TRBD1 (5 bases). From germline, CDR1 is LGHNA and CDR2 YSLEER. This CDR3 has 17 amino acids. V lost 0 bases, J lost 4 bases, and 16 bases lay in between.

The CDR3 loop reads CASSRGAPNQPQHF. CDR3 DNA sequence: TGTGCCAGCAGTAGGGGAGCCCCCAATCAGCCCCAGCATTTT. The chain employs TRBV7-9 and TRBJ1-5; possibly TRBD1 for D (5 bases). V lost 6 bases to trimming and J lost 3 bases, with 12 bases between them. This CDR3 is 14 amino acids long. CDR1 is SEHNR, CDR2 FQNEAQ, per germline (reference sequence).

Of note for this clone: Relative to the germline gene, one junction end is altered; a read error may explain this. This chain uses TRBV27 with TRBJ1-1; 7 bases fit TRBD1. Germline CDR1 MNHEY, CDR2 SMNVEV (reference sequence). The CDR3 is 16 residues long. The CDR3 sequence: CASSLSPRQGWPEAFF. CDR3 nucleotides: TGTGCCAGCAGCTTATCCCCACGACAGGGATGGCCTGAAGCTTTCTTT.

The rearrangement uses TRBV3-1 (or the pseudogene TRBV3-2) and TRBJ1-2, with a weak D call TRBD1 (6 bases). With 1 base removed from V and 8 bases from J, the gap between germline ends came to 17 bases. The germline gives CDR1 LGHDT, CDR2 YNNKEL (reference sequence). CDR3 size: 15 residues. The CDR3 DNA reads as TGTGCCAGCAGCCAAGGGGGGGGGCCCGAGCGGGGCTACACCTTC. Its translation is CASSQGGGPERGYTF.

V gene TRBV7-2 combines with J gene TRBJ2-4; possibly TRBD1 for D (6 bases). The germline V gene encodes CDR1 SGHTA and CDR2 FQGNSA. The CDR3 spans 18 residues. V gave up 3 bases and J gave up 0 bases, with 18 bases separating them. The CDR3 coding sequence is TGTGCCAGCAGCTTTGCTGGACAGACAATACTAGCCAAAAACATTCAGTACTTC. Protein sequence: CASSFAGQTILAKNIQYF.

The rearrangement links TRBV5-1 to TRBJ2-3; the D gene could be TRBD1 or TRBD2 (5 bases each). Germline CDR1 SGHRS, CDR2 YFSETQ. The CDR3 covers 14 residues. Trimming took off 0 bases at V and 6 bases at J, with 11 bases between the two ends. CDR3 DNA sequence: TGCGCCAGCAGCTTGGAACGGGGCCCGGATACGCAGTATTTT. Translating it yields CASSLERGPDTQYF. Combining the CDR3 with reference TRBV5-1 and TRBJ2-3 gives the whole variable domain KAGVTQTPRYLIKTRGQQVTLSCSPISGHRSVSWYQQTPGQGLQFLFEYFSETQRNKGNFPGRFSGRQFSNSRSEMNVSTLELGDSALYLCASSLERGPDTQYFGPGTRLTVL.

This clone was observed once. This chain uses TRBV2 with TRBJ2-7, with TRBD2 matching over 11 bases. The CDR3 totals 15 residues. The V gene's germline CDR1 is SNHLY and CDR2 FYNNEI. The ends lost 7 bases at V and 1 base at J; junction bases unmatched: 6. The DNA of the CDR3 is TGTGCCAGCAACCGACTAGCGGGGTCTTCCTACGAGCAGTACTTC. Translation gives CASNRLAGSSYEQYF. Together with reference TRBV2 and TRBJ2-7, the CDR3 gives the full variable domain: EPEVTQTPSHQVTQMGQEVILRCVPISNHLYFYWYRQILGQKVEFLVSFYNNEISEKSEIFDDQFSVERPDGSNFTLKIRSTKLEDSAMYFCASNRLAGSSYEQYFGPGTRLTVT.

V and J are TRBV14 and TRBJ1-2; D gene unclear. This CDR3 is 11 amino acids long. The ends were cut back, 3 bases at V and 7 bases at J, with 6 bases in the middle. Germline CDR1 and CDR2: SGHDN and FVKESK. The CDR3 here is CASSHFSGYTF. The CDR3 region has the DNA TGTGCCAGCAGCCACTTTTCTGGCTACACCTTC. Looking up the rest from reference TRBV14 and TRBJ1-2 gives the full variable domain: EAGVTQFPSHSVIEKGQTVTLRCDPISGHDNLYWYRRVMGKEIKFLLHFVKESKQDESGMPNNRFLAERTGGTYSTLKVQPAELEDSGVYFCASSHFSGYTFGSGTRLTVV.